This T cell receptor beta chain derives from a study of radiotherapy plus CTLA-4 blockade in lung cancer (dated by TCRdb to the late 2010s). With respect to the entire study: Objective responses occurred in approximately 19% of enrolled patients, and roughly 30% achieved disease control. The full study reports these points: After treatment with radiotherapy and ipilimumab, TCR clones that originated in tumors expanded in peripheral blood. The strongest predictors of response were reported to be early dynamic shifts in blood T cell clones along with a rise in serum interferon-beta following radiation.

Library creation used the immunoSEQ multiplex PCR assay. The table comes from immuneACCESS by way of TCRdb, which keeps in-frame sequences with V and J called. Part of the clones is missing from these tables; in studies checked, under half for an unresolved V gene and the rest for unknown reasons. Here the sample has roughly 50,000 clones; around nine tenths occur a single time. Jointly, the top ten make up less than 9.5% of the sample. With respect to this clone: Which antigen it targets is not known. Base qualities are not at hand, and no much larger clone is one base apart. At the DNA level, this CDR3 is encoded by other sequences in the same sample as well.

Focal radiation therapy combined with CTLA-4 blockade (ipilimumab) was tested in patients with chemo-refractory metastatic non-small-cell lung cancer. The CDR3, cysteine through phenylalanine, is 14 amino acids long. The read is trimmed to its CDR3 DNA, 42 bases read in frame from base 1. As encoded in the germline V gene, CDR1 is LGHNA while CDR2 is YSLEER. V is shortened by 1 base, J by 8 bases, and the region joining them spans 14 bases. The chain is assembled from TRBV4-3 and TRBJ1-2; no D gene call is confident. The sequence was collected from a human donor with non-small cell lung cancer whose response to radiotherapy plus ipilimumab could not be evaluated. The source material was peripheral blood, sampled from a patient treated with radiotherapy plus ipilimumab. DNA sequence: TGCGCCAGCAGCCAAGTATTAGGAGGGAGAGGCTACACCTTC. Protein translation: CASSQVLGGRGYTF.